The sequence of this T cell receptor (beta chain) was determined in a study of human T cells and chemical hapten exposure. Overall study findings and caveats: Against controls, expanded TCRs gave rise to significantly more large CDR3 similarity clusters.

In TCRdb, the RACE reads were re-called with MiXCR into one record per CDR3 protein. The sample lists some 94,000 distinct CDR3 sequences, approximately 13% occurring once. This clonotype was seen ten or more times. Its antigen remains unknown. CDR1 is MNHNY, CDR2 SVGAGI, per germline (reference sequence). Trimming took off 0 bases at V and 2 bases at J, with 7 bases between the two ends. This CDR3 has 14 residues. As to time point: patch test 1, 2 weeks after DPC sensitization. The treatment denotes: therapeutic diphenylcyclopropenone sensitization with weekly scalp DPC. The study enrolled 18 to 70-year-old alopecia patients suitable for DPC.

This receptor was identified in a woman in her thirties or forties with alopecia areata. Some clones in this sample may be carry-over from other donors' samples. The input for sequencing was whole blood, taken in connection with sensitization to the hapten diphenylcyclopropenone (DPC). V is TRBV6-6 and J is TRBJ1-2, with D unresolved. The CDR3 bases are TGTGCCAGCAGTTACTCTAAAGGAAACTATGGCTACACCTTC. It is translated as CASSYSKGNYGYTF.